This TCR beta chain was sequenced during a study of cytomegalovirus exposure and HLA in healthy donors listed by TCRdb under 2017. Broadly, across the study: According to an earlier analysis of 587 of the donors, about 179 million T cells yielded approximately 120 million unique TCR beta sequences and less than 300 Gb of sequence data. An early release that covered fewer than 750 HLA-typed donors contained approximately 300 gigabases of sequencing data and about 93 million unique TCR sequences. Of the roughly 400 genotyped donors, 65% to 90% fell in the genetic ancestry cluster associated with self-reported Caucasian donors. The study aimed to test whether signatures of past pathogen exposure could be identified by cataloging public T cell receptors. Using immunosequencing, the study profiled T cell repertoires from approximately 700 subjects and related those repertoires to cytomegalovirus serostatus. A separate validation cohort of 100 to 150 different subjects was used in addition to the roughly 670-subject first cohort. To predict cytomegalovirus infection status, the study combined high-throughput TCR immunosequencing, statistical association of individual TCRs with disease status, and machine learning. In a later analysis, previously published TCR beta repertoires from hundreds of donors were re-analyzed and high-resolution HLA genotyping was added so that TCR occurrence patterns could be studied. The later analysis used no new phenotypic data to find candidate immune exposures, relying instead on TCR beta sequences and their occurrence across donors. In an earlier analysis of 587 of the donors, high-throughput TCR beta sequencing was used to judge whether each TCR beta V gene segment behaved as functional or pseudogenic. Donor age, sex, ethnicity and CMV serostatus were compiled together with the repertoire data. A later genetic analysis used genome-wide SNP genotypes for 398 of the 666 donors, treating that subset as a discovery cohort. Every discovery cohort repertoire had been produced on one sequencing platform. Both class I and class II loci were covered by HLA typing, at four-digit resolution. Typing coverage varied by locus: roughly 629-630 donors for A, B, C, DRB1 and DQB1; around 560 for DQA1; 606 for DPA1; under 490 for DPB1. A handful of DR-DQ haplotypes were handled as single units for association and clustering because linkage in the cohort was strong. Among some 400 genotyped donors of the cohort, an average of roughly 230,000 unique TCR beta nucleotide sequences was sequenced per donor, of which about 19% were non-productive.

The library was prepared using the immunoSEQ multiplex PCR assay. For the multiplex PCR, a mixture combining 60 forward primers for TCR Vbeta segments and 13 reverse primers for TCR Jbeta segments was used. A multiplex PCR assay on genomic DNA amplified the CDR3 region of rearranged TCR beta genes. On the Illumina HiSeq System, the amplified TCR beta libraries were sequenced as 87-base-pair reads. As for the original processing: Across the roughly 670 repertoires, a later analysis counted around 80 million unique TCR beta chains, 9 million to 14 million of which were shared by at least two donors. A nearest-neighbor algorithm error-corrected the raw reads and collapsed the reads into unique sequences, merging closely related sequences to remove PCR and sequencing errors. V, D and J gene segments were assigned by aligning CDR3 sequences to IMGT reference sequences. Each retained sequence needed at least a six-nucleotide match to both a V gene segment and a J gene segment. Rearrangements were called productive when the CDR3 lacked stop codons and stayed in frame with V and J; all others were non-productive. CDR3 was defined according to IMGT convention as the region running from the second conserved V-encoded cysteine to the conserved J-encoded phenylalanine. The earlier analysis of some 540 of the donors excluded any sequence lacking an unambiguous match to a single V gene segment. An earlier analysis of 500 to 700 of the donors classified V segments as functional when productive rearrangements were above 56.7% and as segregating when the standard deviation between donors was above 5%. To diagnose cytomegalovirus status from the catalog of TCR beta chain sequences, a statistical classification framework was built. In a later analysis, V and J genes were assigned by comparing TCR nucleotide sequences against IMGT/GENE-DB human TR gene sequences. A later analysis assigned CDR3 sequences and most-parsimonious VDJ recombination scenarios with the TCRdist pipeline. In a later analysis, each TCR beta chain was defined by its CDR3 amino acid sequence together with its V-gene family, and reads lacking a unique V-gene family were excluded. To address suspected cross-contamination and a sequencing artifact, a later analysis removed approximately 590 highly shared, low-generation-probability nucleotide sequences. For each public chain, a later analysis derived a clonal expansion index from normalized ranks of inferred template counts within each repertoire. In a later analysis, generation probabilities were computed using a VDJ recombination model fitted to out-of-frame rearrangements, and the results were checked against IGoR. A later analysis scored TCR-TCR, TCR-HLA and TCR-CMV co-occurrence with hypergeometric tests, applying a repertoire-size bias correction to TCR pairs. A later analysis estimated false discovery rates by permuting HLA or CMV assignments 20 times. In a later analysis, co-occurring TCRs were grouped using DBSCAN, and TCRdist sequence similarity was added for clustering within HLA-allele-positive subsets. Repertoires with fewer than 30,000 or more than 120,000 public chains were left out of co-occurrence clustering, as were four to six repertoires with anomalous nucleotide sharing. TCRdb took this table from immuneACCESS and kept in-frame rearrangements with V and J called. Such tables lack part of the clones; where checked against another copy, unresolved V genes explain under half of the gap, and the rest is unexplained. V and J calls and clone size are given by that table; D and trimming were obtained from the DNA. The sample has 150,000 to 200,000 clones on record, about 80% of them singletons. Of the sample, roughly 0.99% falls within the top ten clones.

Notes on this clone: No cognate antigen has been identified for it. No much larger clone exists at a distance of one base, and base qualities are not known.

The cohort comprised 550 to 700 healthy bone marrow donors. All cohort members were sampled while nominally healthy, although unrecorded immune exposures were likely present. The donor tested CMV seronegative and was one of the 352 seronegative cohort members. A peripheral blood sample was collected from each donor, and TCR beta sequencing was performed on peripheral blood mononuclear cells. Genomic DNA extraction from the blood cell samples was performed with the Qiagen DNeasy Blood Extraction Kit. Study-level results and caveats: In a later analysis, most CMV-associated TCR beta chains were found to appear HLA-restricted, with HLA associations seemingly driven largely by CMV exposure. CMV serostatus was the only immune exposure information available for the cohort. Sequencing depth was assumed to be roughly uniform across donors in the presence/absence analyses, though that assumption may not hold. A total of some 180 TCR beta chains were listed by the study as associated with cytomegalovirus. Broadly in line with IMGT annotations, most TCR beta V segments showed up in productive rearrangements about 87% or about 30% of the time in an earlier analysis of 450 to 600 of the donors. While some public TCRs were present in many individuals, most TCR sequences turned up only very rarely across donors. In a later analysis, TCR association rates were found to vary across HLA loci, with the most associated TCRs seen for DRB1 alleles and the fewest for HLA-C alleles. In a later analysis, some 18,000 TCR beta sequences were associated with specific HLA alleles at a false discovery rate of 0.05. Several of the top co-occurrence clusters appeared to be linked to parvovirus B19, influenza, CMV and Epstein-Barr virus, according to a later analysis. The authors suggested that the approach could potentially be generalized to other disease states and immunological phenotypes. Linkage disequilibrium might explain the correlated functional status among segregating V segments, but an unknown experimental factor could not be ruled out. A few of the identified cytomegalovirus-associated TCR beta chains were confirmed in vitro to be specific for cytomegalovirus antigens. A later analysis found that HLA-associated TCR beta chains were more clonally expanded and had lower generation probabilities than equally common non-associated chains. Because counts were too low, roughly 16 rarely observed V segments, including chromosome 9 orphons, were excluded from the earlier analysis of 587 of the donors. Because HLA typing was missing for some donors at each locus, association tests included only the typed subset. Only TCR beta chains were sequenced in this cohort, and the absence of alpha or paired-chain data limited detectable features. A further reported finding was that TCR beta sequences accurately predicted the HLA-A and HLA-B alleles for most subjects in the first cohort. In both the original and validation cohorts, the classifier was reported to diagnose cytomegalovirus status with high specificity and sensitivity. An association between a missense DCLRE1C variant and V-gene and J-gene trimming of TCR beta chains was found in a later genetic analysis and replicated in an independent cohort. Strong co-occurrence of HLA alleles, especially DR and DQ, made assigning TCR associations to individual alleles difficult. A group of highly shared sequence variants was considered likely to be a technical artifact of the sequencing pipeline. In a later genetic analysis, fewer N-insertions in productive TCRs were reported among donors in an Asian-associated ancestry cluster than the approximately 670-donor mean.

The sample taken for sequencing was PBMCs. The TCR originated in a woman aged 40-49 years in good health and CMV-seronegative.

The nucleotide sequence is TGTGCCAGCAGCCCAGGGCGGACGGCTTACCAAGAGACCCAGTACTTC. Translated, this is CASSPGRTAYQETQYF. The sequence links TRBV14 to TRBJ2-5; TRBD1 is a weak D gene call, 5 bases matching. V is shortened by 4 bases, J by 0 bases, and the region joining them spans 15 bases. Measured from the cysteine to the phenylalanine, the CDR3 is 16 residues long. Just the 48-base CDR3 DNA is kept, in frame starting at base 1. Sequences SGHDN (CDR1) and FVKESK (CDR2) are obtained from the germline V gene.